A single sample gave rise to the 10 T cell receptor beta chains below, sequenced in a study of identical twins. Using its own MiXCR run on the 5' RACE reads, TCRdb lists one record per CDR3 protein. The sample lists nearly 250,000 distinct CDR3 sequences; roughly 7% were seen once. These data were also filed under a second study, of yellow fever vaccine responses in identical twins.

The specimen was memory (CD45RO+) T cells sorted from blood. The receptors were gathered from a woman between 18 and 29 years old in good health.

The V gene is TRBV25-1, the J gene TRBJ2-7, with 7 bases fitting TRBD2. CDR1 and CDR2 from the germline V gene are MGHDK and SYGVNS. The CDR3 contains 15 residues. The trim removed 3 bases at V and 1 base at J, leaving 6 bases unmatched. CDR3 residues: CASSDGLEGSYEQYF. CDR3 nucleotide sequence: TGTGCCAGCAGTGACGGACTAGAAGGATCCTACGAGCAGTACTTC.

This clonotype was detected a few times. V and J are TRBV20-1 and TRBJ2-6; perhaps TRBD1 as D (6 bases). The V gene lost 6 bases and the J gene lost 2 bases, with 17 bases spanning the gap. This CDR3 contains 16 residues. Looked up from germline, CDR1 is DFQATT and CDR2 is SNEGSKA (reference sequence). The CDR3 coding sequence is TGCAGTGCCCCTCCTTCAGGGGAAACTGGGGCCAACGTCCTGACTTTC. Translated: CSAPPSGETGANVLTF.

With respect to this clonotype: At one boundary the junction diverges from the germline segment, which might be a read error. The chain is built from TRBV15 and TRBJ2-7, with 7 bases aligning to TRBD2. Germline-derived CDR1 and CDR2 are LNHNV and YYDKDF (reference sequence). The CDR3 length is 16 residues. CDR3 DNA: TGTGTCACCAGCAGAGATCTAGCGGACCGCTCCTACGAGCAGTACTTC. This encodes CVTSRDLADRSYEQYF.

This clonotype showed up just a few times. This chain links TRBV5-1 with TRBJ1-5; D is unclear. This CDR3 has 15 residues. CDR1 and CDR2 from the germline V gene are SGHRS and YFSETQ. V was trimmed by 0 bases and J by 2 bases, leaving 9 bases between them. The CDR3, as DNA: TGCGCCAGCAGCTTGGATGGGCAGGGCAATCAGCCCCAGCATTTT. This sequence encodes CASSLDGQGNQPQHF.

This clonotype was recorded at least ten times. CDR3 DNA: TGTGCCAGCAGCCATTACGCGAGCGGGAGAGAGACCCAGTACTTC. Translation: CASSHYASGRETQYF. The chain combines TRBV3-1 with TRBJ2-5, with 8 bases lining up with TRBD2. Germline-derived CDR1 and CDR2 are LGHDT and YNNKEL (reference sequence). This CDR3 comprises 15 residues. Unmatched junction bases numbered 7, after V lost 3 bases and J lost 4 bases.

This clonotype was seen at least ten times. The gene calls are TRBV10-2 and TRBJ1-1; D might be TRBD1 (5 bases). The CDR3 runs to 13 residues. Between the trimmed V and J ends, which lost 2 bases and 5 bases, there was a span of 9 bases. Germline V gives CDR1 WSHSY, CDR2 SAAADI. The CDR3, as DNA: TGCGCCAGCAGTGAGGCAGGGCGGACTGAAGCTTTCTTT. Its translation is CASSEAGRTEAFF.

This clonotype has ten or more counts. The J gene is TRBJ2-1, the V gene TRBV4-2; 9 positions agree with TRBD2. The V gene's germline CDR1 is LGHNA and CDR2 YNFKEQ. The V segment lost 0 bases and the J segment 7 bases; nucleotides outside the gene matches: 7. CDR3 length: 16 residues. The CDR3: CASSQDWASGTNEQFF. Written as DNA, the CDR3 is TGTGCCAGCAGCCAAGATTGGGCTAGCGGGACGAATGAGCAGTTCTTC.

This clonotype was detected only a few times. CDR3 sequence reads: CASSQLMTIQGNYGYTF. The CDR3 region has the DNA TGTGCCAGCAGCCAACTTATGACAATACAGGGTAACTATGGCTACACCTTC. V usage is TRBV16 and J usage is TRBJ1-2; TRBD1 might be the D (6 bases). The germline gives CDR1 KGHSY, CDR2 FQNENV. V was clipped by 2 bases and J by 1 base, with 17 bases between them. The CDR3 loop spans 17 amino acids.

This chain uses TRBV28 with TRBJ2-3; 11 nucleotides agree with TRBD2. The CDR3 is 18 amino acids. The germline V gene encodes CDR1 MDHEN and CDR2 SYDVKM. Trimming at V came to 6 bases and at J to 4 bases, leaving 15 bases not matched to a gene. Written as DNA, the CDR3 is TGTGCCAGCAGCCCTCGATCTTCAGGACTAGCGGGCGCAGATACGCAGTATTTT. Its translation is CASSPRSSGLAGADTQYF.

This clonotype has more than one count but fewer than ten. V usage is TRBV5-5 and J usage is TRBJ1-4; D unresolved. Germline CDR1 reads SGHKS; CDR2 reads YYEKEE (reference sequence). The CDR3 has 13 amino acids. Trimming stripped 4 bases from V and 8 bases from J, with 12 bases between. This CDR3 is CASSPDVGEKLFF. The CDR3 coding sequence is TGTGCCAGCAGCCCCGACGTCGGAGAAAAACTGTTTTTT.